This is a list of T cell receptor beta chains from one sample in a study of T cells in Graves' hyperthyroidism and ophthalmopathy. TCRdb re-derived calls from the multiplex PCR reads in MiXCR, one entry per CDR3 protein. This sample has some 440,000 distinct CDR3 sequences, with 15% to 19% found just once. The material sequenced was blood. The receptors stem from a woman aged 18-35 years with Graves' hyperthyroidism. The CDR3 runs from the conserved cysteine through the conserved F or W. The D gene is left open where the match is weak. Clone size is stated in some rows and not others, as once, few, many or a class when expanded.

j_gene,d_gene,abundance,v_gene,len,CDR3aa,CDR3nt
TRBJ1-5,.,few,TRBV4-1,16,CASSQDPGVDNQPQHF,TGCGCCAGCAGCCAAGACCCAGGGGTGGACAATCAGCCCCAGCACTTT
TRBJ2-1,.,few,TRBV6-1,12,CASSPRVNEQFF,TGTGCCAGCAGCCCAAGGGTCAATGAGCAGTTCTTC
TRBJ1-1,TRBD1,many,TRBV18,15,CASSVKQGAGTEAFF,TGTGCCAGCTCGGTAAAACAGGGGGCAGGGACTGAAGCTTTCTTT
TRBJ2-2,.,many,TRBV7-9,16,CASSEPTAANTGELFF,TGTGCCAGCAGCGAACCGACAGCGGCGAACACCGGGGAGCTGTTTTTT
TRBJ1-1,.,many,TRBV28,13,CASNFGANTEAFF,TGTGCCAGCAATTTCGGGGCGAACACTGAAGCTTTCTTT
TRBJ2-5,.,many,TRBV7-2,14,CASSLVGGMETQYF,TGTGCCAGCAGCTTAGTCGGGGGCATGGAGACCCAGTACTTC
TRBJ2-1,.,.,TRBV13,13,CASSLPGLDEQFF,TGTGCCAGCAGCCTGCCAGGCTTGGATGAGCAGTTCTTC
TRBJ1-1,TRBD1,.,TRBV7-9,14,CASRPQGAGTEAFF,TGTGCCAGCAGGCCCCAGGGGGCAGGCACTGAAGCTTTCTTT
TRBJ2-2,.,few,TRBV19,15,CASKESGQNTGELFF,TGTGCCAGTAAGGAATCGGGACAGAACACCGGGGAGCTGTTTTTT
TRBJ2-4,.,.,TRBV19,16,CASSKVVPRKENIQYF,TGTGCCAGTAGTAAAGTAGTACCTCGTAAGGAAAACATTCAGTACTTC
TRBJ1-2,.,.,TRBV19,12,CASSVTEYGYTF,TGTGCCAGTAGTGTAACAGAGTATGGCTACACCTTC
TRBJ2-5,.,many,TRBV4-3,13,CASSQDLGGTQYF,TGCGCCAGCAGCCAAGATCTGGGTGGGACCCAGTACTTC
TRBJ2-5,.,few,TRBV25-1,14,CASSEVEGEETQYF,TGTGCCAGCAGTGAAGTGGAAGGGGAAGAGACCCAGTACTTC
TRBJ2-2,TRBD1,.,TRBV30,16,CAWSGKGARLTGELFF,TGTGCCTGGAGTGGAAAGGGGGCACGGTTGACCGGGGAGCTGTTTTTT
TRBJ1-2,.,many,TRBV29-1,11,CNGGDSLGYTF,TGCAACGGGGGCGATTCGCTTGGCTACACCTTC
TRBJ2-1,.,many,TRBV7-3,13,CASSLRSGNEQFF,TGTGCCAGCAGCTTAAGATCAGGCAATGAGCAGTTCTTC
TRBJ2-5,.,many,TRBV2,14,CASILGLRQETQYF,TGTGCCAGCATCCTGGGACTTCGACAAGAGACCCAGTACTTC
TRBJ2-2,TRBD1,few,TRBV2,15,CASSLGQVQTGELFF,TGTGCCAGCAGCCTCGGACAGGTCCAAACCGGGGAGCTGTTTTTT
TRBJ2-7,TRBD2,many,TRBV28,14,CASTFLSGTYEQYF,TGTGCCAGCACCTTCCTTAGCGGGACCTACGAGCAGTACTTC
TRBJ1-5,TRBD1,.,TRBV12-3/TRBV12-4,16,CASSCTGGDTPQPQHF,TGTGCCAGCAGTTGTACAGGGGGGGATACTCCTCAGCCCCAGCATTTT
TRBJ2-3,TRBD1,.,TRBV20-1,14,CSATGQGATDTQYF,TGCAGTGCCACCGGACAGGGGGCAACAGATACGCAGTATTTT
TRBJ2-4,.,many,TRBV12-3/TRBV12-4,14,CASSLIGAGNIQYF,TGTGCCAGCAGTTTAATTGGCGCGGGAAACATTCAGTACTTC
TRBJ1-2,TRBD1,many,TRBV2,14,CASSYRGIDYGYTF,TGTGCCAGCAGTTACAGGGGGATCGACTATGGCTACACCTTC
TRBJ2-2,TRBD1,many,TRBV24-1,17,CATSDFSDRGNTGELFF,TGTGCCACCAGTGATTTTTCGGACAGGGGTAACACCGGGGAGCTGTTTTTT
TRBJ2-2,TRBD2,.,TRBV24-1,16,CATSDPAGAYTGELFF,TGTGCCACCAGTGATCCTGCGGGAGCCTACACCGGGGAGCTGTTTTTT
TRBJ1-2,TRBD1,few,TRBV4-3,15,CASSQDRDRDYGYTF,TGCGCCAGCAGCCAAGACCGGGACAGGGACTATGGCTACACCTTC
TRBJ2-7,.,few,TRBV27,14,CASTQLPLGSEQYF,TGTGCCAGCACCCAACTTCCCCTTGGATCCGAGCAGTACTTC
TRBJ2-7,TRBD1,few,TRBV7-9,14,CASSGPGTAYEQYF,TGTGCCAGCAGCGGCCCCGGGACAGCCTACGAGCAGTACTTC
TRBJ2-2,TRBD2,many,TRBV3-1,19,CASSPDGLAGGANTGELFF,TGTGCCAGCAGCCCTGACGGGCTAGCGGGAGGGGCGAACACCGGGGAGCTGTTTTTT
TRBJ2-3,.,many,TRBV9,18,CASSRGSGLSLGTDTQYF,TGTGCCTCCTCCCGTGGTAGCGGCCTCTCACTAGGCACAGATACGCAGTATTTT
TRBJ2-5,TRBD1,many,TRBV18,14,CASSPRQGQETQYF,TGTGCCAGCAGCCCCCGACAGGGACAAGAGACCCAGTACTTC
TRBJ2-3,TRBD1,few,TRBV14,12,CASSPDRDTQYF,TGTGCCAGCAGCCCGGACAGGGATACGCAGTATTTT
TRBJ2-3,.,many,TRBV4-3,16,CASSQDRRGGTDTQYF,TGCGCCAGCAGCCAAGATAGGAGGGGTGGCACAGATACGCAGTATTTT
TRBJ2-7,.,.,TRBV5-4,13,CASSLSGAHEQYF,TGTGCCAGCAGCTTGTCGGGTGCCCACGAGCAGTACTTC
TRBJ2-1,TRBD1,.,TRBV14,18,CASSQDGDWTGFYNEQFF,TGTGCCAGCAGCCAAGATGGAGATTGGACAGGTTTCTACAATGAGCAGTTCTTC
TRBJ1-1,.,many,TRBV10-3,13,CAITVSASVEAFF,TGTGCCATCACGGTGTCAGCGTCAGTCGAAGCTTTCTTT
TRBJ2-5,TRBD2,.,TRBV20-1,16,CSASVVAGGPGETQYF,TGCAGTGCTAGCGTCGTAGCGGGGGGGCCAGGGGAGACCCAGTACTTC
TRBJ1-5,.,many,TRBV28,14,CASSLGGNPKPQHF,TGTGCCAGCAGTTTAGGAGGGAACCCTAAGCCCCAGCATTTT
TRBJ2-1,TRBD2,.,TRBV7-9,16,CASSPRTSGKYNEQFF,TGTGCCAGCAGCCCCCGGACTAGCGGGAAATACAATGAGCAGTTCTTC
TRBJ1-4,.,few,TRBV7-8,15,CASSLNFGSNEKLFF,TGTGCCAGCAGCTTAAATTTCGGATCTAATGAAAAACTGTTTTTT
TRBJ1-1,.,many,TRBV7-2,14,CASSFSTVNTEAFF,TGTGCCAGCAGCTTCTCGACGGTGAACACTGAAGCTTTCTTT